This is a list of T cell receptor beta chains from one sample in a study of CD8 T cells in Susac syndrome. TCRdb itself ran the immunoSEQ multiplex PCR reads through MiXCR, one entry per CDR3 protein. The sample gives around 45,000 distinct CDR3 sequences, almost 95% of which show up once; approximately 0.41% is in the top ten. The sample was CD8+ T cells from PBMCs. These receptors all stem from a human donor in good health. Both conserved end residues are part of each CDR3. The D gene is left open where the match is weak. Clone size is not always given. Where it is, it says once, few, many or a class for expanded clones.

j_gene	v_gene	d_gene	abundance	len	CDR3aa	CDR3nt
TRBJ2-2	TRBV5-7	TRBD2	NA	16	CASSHGLAGRTGELFF	TGTGCCAGCAGCCACGGACTAGCGGGTCGCACCGGGGAGCTGTTTTTT
TRBJ2-7	TRBV2	NA	NA	15	CASRAGTGSSYEQYF	TGTGCCAGCAGGGCCGGGACGGGGTCCTCCTACGAGCAGTACTTC
TRBJ2-2	TRBV7-2	TRBD2	NA	17	CASSWSGRRVNTGELFF	TGTGCCAGCAGCTGGAGCGGGAGAAGGGTGAACACCGGGGAGCTGTTTTTT
TRBJ2-1	TRBV3-1	TRBD2	NA	16	CASSEGGSGRWVEQFF	TGTGCCAGCAGCGAAGGAGGTAGCGGGAGGTGGGTTGAGCAGTTCTTC
TRBJ2-1	TRBV13	NA	NA	15	CASSLGGYSPDEQFF	TGTGCCAGCAGCTTAGGAGGCTACTCTCCGGATGAGCAGTTCTTC
TRBJ2-1	TRBV3-1	NA	NA	18	CASTTRLSGGRNFNEQFF	TGTGCCAGCACCACAAGATTAAGTGGGGGTCGCAATTTCAATGAGCAGTTCTTC
TRBJ2-7	TRBV2	NA	NA	10	CASSGTEQYF	TGTGCCAGCTCCGGGACCGAGCAGTACTTC
TRBJ2-7	TRBV29-1	NA	NA	11	CSVVDFYEQYF	TGCAGCGTTGTGGATTTCTACGAGCAGTACTTC
TRBJ1-2	TRBV29-1	TRBD1	NA	16	CSVEDGGATGVYGYTF	TGCAGCGTTGAAGATGGGGGGGCGACAGGGGTCTATGGCTACACCTTC
TRBJ2-5	TRBV6-2/TRBV6-3	TRBD1	NA	16	CASTPRGGTGGETQYF	TGTGCCAGCACCCCCCGCGGAGGGACAGGCGGAGAGACCCAGTACTTC
TRBJ2-7	TRBV5-1	NA	NA	14	CASRKPDSSYEQYF	TGCGCCAGCAGGAAACCCGACAGCTCCTACGAGCAGTACTTC
TRBJ2-1	TRBV2	NA	NA	14	CASSRWGLYNEQFF	TGTGCCAGCAGTCGGTGGGGTCTCTACAATGAGCAGTTCTTC
TRBJ1-1	TRBV7-8	TRBD1	NA	15	CASSFPGTGNTEAFF	TGTGCCAGCAGCTTTCCCGGGACAGGGAACACTGAAGCTTTCTTT
TRBJ1-5	TRBV6-1	NA	once	14	CASSEGQGNQPQHF	TGTGCCAGCAGTGAAGGGCAGGGGAATCAGCCCCAGCATTTT
TRBJ1-1	TRBV30	NA	NA	15	CAWSGDPTGRAEAFF	TGTGCCTGGAGTGGAGACCCTACAGGGAGGGCTGAAGCTTTCTTT
TRBJ2-1	TRBV5-4	TRBD2	NA	13	CASSFSGEDEQFF	TGTGCCAGCAGCTTTAGCGGGGAGGATGAGCAGTTCTTC
TRBJ2-1	TRBV4-1	TRBD2	NA	17	CASSRVPGLANYNEQFF	TGCGCCAGCAGCCGAGTACCCGGACTAGCGAATTACAATGAGCAGTTCTTC
TRBJ1-1	TRBV2	NA	NA	11	CASLEGLAAFF	TGTGCCAGCCTTGAAGGATTGGCAGCTTTCTTT
TRBJ2-1	TRBV5-1	NA	NA	15	CASSTDYPSGNEQFF	TGCGCCAGCAGCACCGACTACCCGTCGGGCAATGAGCAGTTCTTC
TRBJ2-7	TRBV27	NA	NA	12	CASSGPAYEQYF	TGTGCCAGCAGTGGACCGGCCTACGAGCAGTACTTC
TRBJ2-1	TRBV9	NA	NA	12	CASSVGLNEQFF	TGTGCCAGCAGCGTAGGTCTCAATGAGCAGTTCTTC
TRBJ2-5	TRBV9	NA	NA	15	CASSLIGQSQETQYF	TGTGCCAGCAGCCTCATAGGCCAGTCCCAAGAGACCCAGTACTTC
TRBJ1-2	TRBV5-6	NA	NA	13	CASSLTPNYGYTF	TGTGCCAGCAGCTTGACCCCAAACTATGGCTACACCTTC
TRBJ2-1	TRBV19	NA	NA	13	CASIAWGADEQFF	TGTGCCAGTATTGCTTGGGGGGCTGATGAGCAGTTCTTC
TRBJ2-6	TRBV14	TRBD1	NA	15	CASSRDREGANVLTF	TGTGCCAGCAGCCGCGACAGGGAAGGGGCCAACGTCCTGACTTTC
TRBJ2-1	TRBV2	NA	NA	15	CASSGAQGLLNEQFF	TGTGCCAGCAGTGGAGCTCAAGGACTCCTCAATGAGCAGTTCTTC
TRBJ2-7	TRBV20-1	NA	NA	13	CSARDPAFYEQYF	TGCAGTGCTAGAGACCCTGCCTTCTACGAGCAGTACTTC
TRBJ2-1	TRBV19	NA	NA	16	CASSIHRTFSYNEQFF	TGTGCCAGTAGTATCCACAGGACCTTCTCCTACAATGAGCAGTTCTTC
TRBJ2-5	TRBV7-9	TRBD2	NA	18	CASSLATLAGGPGETQYF	TGTGCCAGCAGCTTAGCGACGCTAGCGGGAGGGCCGGGGGAGACCCAGTACTTC
TRBJ2-7	TRBV20-1	TRBD2	NA	16	CSARDQTSATSYEQYF	TGCAGTGCTAGAGATCAGACTAGCGCGACCTCCTACGAGCAGTACTTC
TRBJ2-1	TRBV15	NA	once	14	CATSREGPYNEQFF	TGTGCCACCAGCAGAGAGGGACCGTACAATGAGCAGTTCTTC
TRBJ1-1	TRBV5-5	NA	NA	15	CASIMGAPGKTEAFF	TGTGCCAGCATCATGGGGGCGCCGGGGAAGACTGAAGCTTTCTTT
TRBJ2-7	TRBV12-3/TRBV12-4	TRBD1	NA	15	CASSSGQGGIYEQYF	TGTGCCAGCAGCTCGGGACAGGGAGGAATCTACGAGCAGTACTTC
TRBJ2-1	TRBV2	TRBD2	NA	17	CASRGLAGDGVDNEQFF	TGTGCCAGCAGAGGACTAGCGGGAGATGGGGTCGACAATGAGCAGTTCTTC
TRBJ2-2	TRBV19	TRBD2	NA	15	CASSPRGLAIGELFF	TGTGCCAGTAGTCCCCGGGGACTAGCGATCGGGGAGCTGTTTTTT
TRBJ2-2	TRBV19	NA	NA	14	CASSTTRNTGELFF	TGTGCCAGTAGTACTACTAGGAACACCGGGGAGCTGTTTTTT
TRBJ2-1	TRBV7-9	NA	NA	12	CASSFEGGEQFF	TGTGCCAGCAGCTTCGAGGGGGGTGAGCAGTTCTTC
TRBJ2-1	TRBV4-1	TRBD2	NA	17	CASSLATSSGSGNEQFF	TGCGCCAGCAGCCTTGCCACATCTAGCGGGAGTGGTAATGAGCAGTTCTTC
TRBJ1-1	TRBV24-1	TRBD1	NA	13	CATSDSGTAEAFF	TGTGCCACCAGTGATTCCGGGACAGCTGAAGCTTTCTTT
TRBJ2-3	TRBV7-2	NA	NA	14	CASSSQGGKDTQYF	TGTGCCAGCAGCTCCCAGGGAGGTAAAGATACGCAGTATTTT
TRBJ1-1	TRBV6-5	NA	NA	15	CASASPTGEKTEAFF	TGTGCCAGCGCCTCTCCGACAGGAGAGAAGACTGAAGCTTTCTTT
TRBJ1-2	TRBV29-1	TRBD1	once	14	CSVEGGTAVYGYTF	TGCAGCGTTGAAGGTGGGACAGCAGTCTATGGCTACACCTTC
TRBJ2-3	TRBV7-2	TRBD2	NA	15	CASSYTSGPGDTQYF	TGTGCCAGCAGCTACACTAGCGGGCCGGGAGATACGCAGTATTTT
TRBJ2-7	TRBV6-5	NA	NA	16	CASSYSMGHLSYEQYF	TGTGCCAGCAGTTACTCGATGGGACATCTCTCCTACGAGCAGTACTTC
TRBJ2-3	TRBV6-1	NA	NA	15	CASSELVVAADTQYF	TGTGCCAGCAGTGAACTCGTCGTGGCAGCAGATACGCAGTATTTT
TRBJ2-7	TRBV14	TRBD2	NA	14	CASSQAGGGYEQYF	TGTGCCAGCAGCCAAGCGGGAGGGGGCTACGAGCAGTACTTC
TRBJ1-1	TRBV19	NA	once	14	CASSPGVKNTEAFF	TGTGCCAGCTCTCCGGGAGTCAAGAACACTGAAGCTTTCTTT
TRBJ2-1	TRBV20-1	TRBD1	NA	18	CSASGRQGSFSEYNEQFF	TGCAGTGCTAGTGGTAGACAGGGGTCCTTCTCGGAATACAATGAGCAGTTCTTC
TRBJ2-7	TRBV12-5	NA	NA	12	CASGLTWAEQYF	TGTGCTAGTGGTTTGACTTGGGCCGAGCAGTACTTC
TRBJ2-5	TRBV29-1	NA	NA	10	CSAELETQYF	TGCAGCGCTGAATTGGAGACCCAGTACTTC
TRBJ2-1	TRBV12-3/TRBV12-4	TRBD1	NA	14	CASSQGTGGNEQFF	TGTGCCAGCAGCCAGGGGACAGGGGGGAATGAGCAGTTCTTC
TRBJ2-1	TRBV7-9	TRBD1	NA	13	CASSPGQHNEQFF	TGTGCCAGCAGCCCGGGACAGCACAATGAGCAGTTCTTC
TRBJ1-1	TRBV5-4	NA	few	16	CASSGGGGVMNTEAFF	TGTGCCAGCAGCGGGGGTGGTGGGGTCATGAACACTGAAGCTTTCTTT
TRBJ2-4	TRBV18	NA	NA	17	CASSPRRAYHPKNIQYF	TGTGCCAGCTCACCACGGCGGGCTTACCACCCCAAAAACATTCAGTACTTC
TRBJ2-5	TRBV11-2	NA	NA	15	CASSLSGWGRETQYF	TGTGCCAGCAGCTTATCCGGGTGGGGTCGAGAGACCCAGTACTTC